Listed here are 17 T cell receptor beta chains from one sample, sequenced in a study of blood T cell repertoires in COVID-19. Sequenced by immunoSEQ multiplex PCR; TCRdb stores in-frame clones only, minus some. This sample has around 220,000 clones, with roughly 80% found just once. The sequenced sample was peripheral blood. The receptors come from a woman of 80 years or more with active or convalescent COVID-19.

The chain is built from TRBV10-2 and TRBJ2-5, with D possibly TRBD2 on 6 matching bases. The CDR3 has 14 amino acids. V was pared by 3 bases and J by 1 base, with 9 bases between. Germline lookup yields CDR1 WSHSY and CDR2 SAAADI. CDR3 in DNA: TGCGCCAGCAGTGATGGAGGGCCCCAAGAGACCCAGTACTTC. It is translated as CASSDGGPQETQYF.

This rearrangement joins TRBV4-1 to TRBJ1-5; D gene unclear. Germline V gene data show CDR1 as MGHRA and CDR2 as YSYEKL. The CDR3 is 13 residues long. The V gene lost 4 bases and the J gene lost 7 bases, with 11 bases spanning the gap. This CDR3 is CASSPTREQPQHF. The DNA for the CDR3 is TGCGCCAGCAGCCCTACGAGGGAGCAGCCCCAGCATTTT.

The chain links TRBV2 to TRBJ2-5, with TRBD1 as a possible D gene (5 bases). CDR1 SNHLY and CDR2 FYNNEI come from the germline V gene. The V and J ends lost 3 bases and 5 bases respectively, with 13 bases between them. The CDR3 is 14 residues long. CDR3 DNA sequence: TGTGCCAGCAGTGATGGCAGGGTCTGGGAGACCCAGTACTTC. The encoded protein is CASSDGRVWETQYF. The whole variable domain, filled in from reference TRBV2 and TRBJ2-5, reads EPEVTQTPSHQVTQMGQEVILRCVPISNHLYFYWYRQILGQKVEFLVSFYNNEISEKSEIFDDQFSVERPDGSNFTLKIRSTKLEDSAMYFCASSDGRVWETQYFGPGTRLLVL.

V usage is TRBV5-1 and J usage is TRBJ1-1; D call uncertain. Germline CDR1 SGHRS, CDR2 YFSETQ. V lost 0 bases, J lost 2 bases, and 11 bases lay in between. CDR3 length: 15 amino acids. CDR3 nucleotides: TGCGCCAGCAGCTTGGTCCCGGGAATAAACACTGAAGCTTTCTTT. Translating gives CASSLVPGINTEAFF.

This clone was detected only a few times. The rearrangement uses TRBV28 and TRBJ1-2; 8 nucleotides match TRBD1. The CDR3 covers 15 residues. Germline V gene sequence: CDR1 MDHEN, CDR2 SYDVKM. Trimming took 5 bases from V and 4 from J; bases not matched to a gene: 9. Written as DNA, the CDR3 is TGTGCCAGCAGTCCCTCAGGACAGGGAGCCTATGGCTACACCTTC. It yields the protein CASSPSGQGAYGYTF.

This CDR3 reads CASRGGRISGANVLTF. Written as DNA, the CDR3 is TGTGCCAGTAGGGGGGGACGCATCTCTGGGGCCAACGTCCTGACTTTC. J is TRBJ2-6 and V is TRBV19; TRBD2 is a possible D gene (6 bases). CDR1 LNHDA and CDR2 SQIVND come from the germline V gene (reference sequence). CDR3 length: 16 amino acids. V was pared by 6 bases and J by 0 bases, with 12 bases between. The full variable domain, in which reference TRBV19 and TRBJ2-6 provide the parts outside the CDR3, is DGGITQSPKYLFRKEGQNVTLSCEQNLNHDAMYWYRQDPGQGLRLIYYSQIVNDFQKGDIAEGYSVSREKKESFPLTVTSAQKNPTAFYLCASRGGRISGANVLTFGAGSRLTVL.

The chain recombines TRBV6-5 with TRBJ2-1, with TRBD1 identical over 9 bases. Germline loops: CDR1 MNHEY, CDR2 SVGAGI. The CDR3 extends over 15 amino acids. The V and J ends lost 7 bases and 8 bases, in that order; junction bases with no gene match: 12. CDR3 sequence reads: CASIMVPGQGYEQFF. The CDR3, as DNA: TGTGCCAGCATAATGGTCCCCGGACAGGGGTATGAGCAGTTCTTC.

Written as DNA, the CDR3 is TGCGCCAGCAGCCAAGGGGGCGGGATCCCTTACGAGCAGTACTTC. It is translated as CASSQGGGIPYEQYF. The genes are TRBV4-1 and TRBJ2-7; possible D gene TRBD2, 6 bases. V was pared by 1 base and J by 4 bases, with 14 bases between. This CDR3 region has 15 residues. CDR1 MGHRA and CDR2 YSYEKL come from the germline V gene.

A single count supports this clone. The CDR3 loop reads CASSLGAGAIDEQYF. CDR3 nucleotides: TGTGCCAGCAGCTTAGGGGCGGGAGCCATCGACGAGCAGTACTTC. The V call is TRBV11-2, the J call TRBJ2-7, with 7 bases fitting TRBD2. Trimming at V came to 1 base and at J to 5 bases, leaving 8 bases not matched to a gene. The CDR3 runs to 15 residues. Germline V lookup: CDR1 SGHAT, CDR2 FQNNGV.

CDR3 bases: TGCGCCAGCAGCCAGGAGACAGGGGGCCCCTACGAGCAGTACTTC. It yields the protein CASSQETGGPYEQYF. The chain has TRBV5-1 and TRBJ2-7; TRBD1 matches at 10 bases. The germline V gene encodes CDR1 SGHRS and CDR2 YFSETQ. The CDR3 spans 15 residues. V lost 4 bases to trimming and J lost 2 bases; unmatched junction nucleotides: 6. Looking up the rest from reference TRBV5-1 and TRBJ2-7 gives the full variable domain: KAGVTQTPRYLIKTRGQQVTLSCSPISGHRSVSWYQQTPGQGLQFLFEYFSETQRNKGNFPGRFSGRQFSNSRSEMNVSTLELGDSALYLCASSQETGGPYEQYFGPGTRLTVT.

The V gene is TRBV5-1, the J gene TRBJ2-7, with 7 bases matching TRBD2. Germline V CDR1 and CDR2: SGHRS, YFSETQ. Trimming removed 4 bases from V and 6 bases from J; junction bases left unmatched: 13. The CDR3 length is 15 residues. The CDR3 here is CASSRGRRELGEQYF. The CDR3 DNA sequence: TGCGCCAGCAGCCGCGGTCGGCGGGAGCTGGGCGAGCAGTACTTC.

This clone was seen only once. The V and J genes are TRBV4-1 and TRBJ2-5; D is ambiguous. V was shortened by 4 bases and J by 5 bases, with 14 bases between the two germline ends. Germline V CDR1 and CDR2: MGHRA, YSYEKL. CDR3 length: 14 residues. The CDR3 nucleotides read TGCGCCAGCAGCCCCAGATTAGCTTCGGAGACCCAGTACTTC. Its translation is CASSPRLASETQYF.

A remark on this clone: The identical CDR3 is also encoded by other nucleotide sequences in the sample. The rearrangement uses TRBV5-1 and TRBJ2-7; D is possibly TRBD1 (5 bases). V was cut by 0 bases and J by 3 bases, with 10 bases left in between. The germline V gene has CDR1 SGHRS and CDR2 YFSETQ. This CDR3 region has 14 residues. In DNA form, the CDR3 reads TGCGCCAGCAGCTTGGTGGGCCAGGGCTACGAGCAGTACTTC. The encoded protein is CASSLVGQGYEQYF.

The chain uses TRBV9 and TRBJ2-1; D unresolved. The CDR3 has 15 residues. V dropped 0 bases and J dropped 0 bases, with 7 bases sitting between them. Per the germline V gene, CDR1 is SGDLS and CDR2 is YYNGEE. DNA for the CDR3: TGTGCCAGCAGCGTAGGGGCAGGCTCCTACAATGAGCAGTTCTTC. It yields the protein CASSVGAGSYNEQFF.

This clone showed up just a few times. The rearrangement links TRBV12-3 or TRBV12-4 to TRBJ1-2; the D gene is possibly TRBD1 (6 bases). The CDR3 loop spans 13 amino acids. V dropped 7 bases and J dropped 6 bases, with 15 bases sitting between them. This chain's CDR3 is CASTPRGAHGYTF. DNA for the CDR3: TGTGCCAGCACCCCCCGGGGGGCGCATGGCTACACCTTC.

This clone appeared once. This chain uses TRBV5-6 with TRBJ2-1; the D gene is possibly TRBD1 (5 bases). Per the germline V gene, CDR1 is SGHDT and CDR2 is YYEEEE. This CDR3 has 12 residues. Trimming shortened V by 4 bases and J by 5 bases, and 7 bases separated the two germline ends. Written as DNA, the CDR3 is TGTGCCAGCAGCACACAGGACAATGAGCAGTTCTTC. Its protein is CASSTQDNEQFF. Complete variable domain (other parts from reference TRBV5-6 and TRBJ2-1): DAGVTQSPTHLIKTRGQQVTLRCSPKSGHDTVSWYQQALGQGPQFIFQYYEEEERQRGNFPDRFSGHQFPNYSSELNVNALLLGDSALYLCASSTQDNEQFFGPGTRLTVL.

This clone showed up just once. This chain connects TRBV19 to TRBJ2-7, with TRBD1 matching 7 bases. The CDR3 is made up of 14 amino acids. The ends lost 6 bases at V and 2 bases at J; junction bases unmatched: 7. In germline, CDR1 is LNHDA, CDR2 SQIVND (reference sequence). The CDR3 region is CASSSGTAPYEQYF. CDR3 coding DNA: TGTGCCAGTAGCTCCGGGACAGCGCCCTACGAGCAGTACTTC.